These 30 T cell receptor beta chains were all obtained from the same sample, sequenced in a study of T-cell reconstitution after alpha-beta-depleted transplantation in children. Preparation of the TCRbeta library involved a method that used unique molecular identifiers. TCRdb used MiXCR to reprocess the PCR reads, holding one entry per CDR3 protein. Of 700,000 to 950,000 distinct CDR3 sequences detected, roughly 15% appear once; the ten largest clones hold approximately 5%. Sequenced material: PBMCs, mostly from graft donor cells, taken 360 days after TCRalphabeta/CD19-depleted stem cell transplant. These receptors came from a male patient younger than 18 who had a stem cell transplant for acute lymphoblastic leukemia, so the T cells may come from the graft donor.

The sample holds many counts of this clonotype. This sequence joins TRBV12-3 or TRBV12-4 and TRBJ1-1; no reliable D call. This CDR3 region has 12 residues. Between the trimmed V and J ends, which lost 6 bases and 6 bases, there was a span of 11 bases. CDR3 bases: TGTGCCAGCAGCCCAGGTTCGGCTGAAGCTTTCTTT. The encoded protein is CASSPGSAEAFF.

The chain has TRBV5-1 and TRBJ2-3; 8 bases are shared with TRBD1. The CDR3 covers 19 residues. Germline V lookup: CDR1 SGHRS, CDR2 YFSETQ. Trimming removed 4 bases from V and 0 bases from J; junction bases left unmatched: 16. Written as DNA, the CDR3 is TGCGCCAGCAGCGCGCCTGGGCCCCGACAGGGGATTAGCACAGATACGCAGTATTTT. Translated: CASSAPGPRQGISTDTQYF.

The chain combines TRBV25-1 with TRBJ2-1; D remains ambiguous. Trimming stripped 3 bases from V and 2 bases from J, with 17 bases between. The CDR3 is 17 residues long. Germline V gene sequence: CDR1 MGHDK, CDR2 SYGVNS. DNA of the CDR3: TGTGCCAGCAGTGACCCCCCGCTATCCTCCCCCTACAATGAGCAGTTCTTC. As protein: CASSDPPLSSPYNEQFF.

This clonotype was counted many times. The chain employs TRBV19 and TRBJ2-7, with D maybe TRBD1 (6 bases). The CDR3 contains 15 residues. The germline gives CDR1 LNHDA, CDR2 SQIVND (reference sequence). Deletions cut 1 base from V and 1 base from J, with 11 bases between. CDR3 sequence: CASSIAGTTSYEQYF. The CDR3 region has the DNA TGTGCCAGTAGTATAGCCGGGACAACTTCCTACGAGCAGTACTTC. The entire variable domain, with the rest obtained from reference TRBV19 and TRBJ2-7, is as follows: DGGITQSPKYLFRKEGQNVTLSCEQNLNHDAMYWYRQDPGQGLRLIYYSQIVNDFQKGDIAEGYSVSREKKESFPLTVTSAQKNPTAFYLCASSIAGTTSYEQYFGPGTRLTVT.

This chain connects TRBV7-8 to TRBJ1-4, with 10 nucleotides matching TRBD1. The CDR3 has 16 amino acids. V lost 3 bases to trimming and J lost 8 bases; unmatched junction nucleotides: 9. Germline V gives CDR1 SGHVS, CDR2 FQNEAQ. The CDR3 protein is CASSLGTGAPREKLFF. The CDR3 region has the DNA TGTGCCAGCAGCTTGGGGACAGGGGCCCCTCGAGAAAAACTGTTTTTT.

This chain connects TRBV20-1 to TRBJ2-1; D possibly matches TRBD1 or TRBD2 (5 bases each). CDR3 length equals 12 residues. The germline gives CDR1 DFQATT, CDR2 SNEGSKA (reference sequence). The V end was cut by 3 bases, the J end by 8 bases, with 11 bases between. CDR3 sequence: CSASEGWDEQFF. CDR3 bases: TGCAGTGCTAGTGAGGGGTGGGATGAGCAGTTCTTC.

This clonotype was seen once. In this CDR3 the conserved last residue, phenylalanine or tryptophan, is missing, so a read error is likely. This rearrangement joins TRBV12-3 or TRBV12-4 to TRBJ1-3; D not resolved. The CDR3 is 14 residues long. Trimming pared 5 bases from V and 4 bases from J, leaving 12 bases between. The DNA of the CDR3 is TGTGCCAGCAGTCCCCTCCTACAAGGAAACACCATATATTCT. Protein product: CASSPLLQGNTIYS.

The V and J genes are TRBV20-1 and TRBJ2-7, with TRBD2 matching 12 bases. The CDR3 consists of 12 residues. Germline-derived CDR1 and CDR2 are DFQATT and SNEGSKA (reference sequence). CDR3 sequence (DNA): TGCGGTTTGACTAGCGGGAGCTACGAGCAGTACTTC. Its translation is CGLTSGSYEQYF.

The rearrangement joins TRBV7-8 to TRBJ2-7, with a possible D match to TRBD1 (6 bases). CDR3 length equals 15 residues. Germline V CDR1 and CDR2: SGHVS, FQNEAQ. Trimming removed 2 bases at V and 2 bases at J, with 13 bases between. The CDR3 loop is CASSLFGTLTYEQYF. The CDR3 coding sequence is TGTGCCAGCAGCTTATTTGGGACATTAACCTACGAGCAGTACTTC.

This clonotype was seen at least ten times. The chain employs TRBV5-1 and TRBJ2-1; TRBD2 agrees at 7 bases. The germline V gene has CDR1 SGHRS and CDR2 YFSETQ. CDR3 size: 15 residues. V lost 5 bases and J lost 2; bases outside the gene matches: 7. CDR3 sequence: CASRPLAATYNEQFF. CDR3 nucleotide sequence: TGCGCCAGCAGACCCCTAGCGGCCACCTACAATGAGCAGTTCTTC.

This clonotype showed up just a few times. A junction boundary mismatches the germline segment, possibly from a read error. The chain employs TRBV6-2 or TRBV6-3 and TRBJ2-1, with D perhaps TRBD2 (7 bases). CDR3 length: 12 residues. Germline V gene sequence: CDR1 MNHEY, CDR2 SVGEGT. CDR3 loop: CASSKPWGREIF. CDR3 in DNA: TGTGCCAGCAGTAAACCATGGGGGCGGGAGATCTTC.

The chain uses TRBV9 and TRBJ2-3, with TRBD2 matching 10 bases. V shed 0 bases and J 3 bases; nucleotides not matched to a gene: 13. This CDR3 contains 19 residues. Germline V gene data show CDR1 as SGDLS and CDR2 as YYNGEE. CDR3 bases: TGTGCCAGCAGCGTAGCTGAGAGCGGGAGGGCCGCGGGAACAGATACGCAGTATTTT. Encoded protein: CASSVAESGRAAGTDTQYF.

V usage is TRBV5-1 and J usage is TRBJ2-5; D is unresolved. The CDR3 consists of 12 residues. V lost 3 bases and J 3 bases, leaving 6 bases between the germline ends. Germline V lookup: CDR1 SGHRS, CDR2 YFSETQ. The CDR3 DNA follows: TGCGCCAGCAGCTGGCCAGAAGAGACCCAGTACTTC. This sequence encodes CASSWPEETQYF.

The chain has TRBV15 and TRBJ1-4; D uncertain. This CDR3 has 13 amino acids. Germline CDR1 reads LNHNV; CDR2 reads YYDKDF (reference sequence). V dropped 0 bases and J dropped 8 bases, with 7 bases sitting between them. Written as DNA, the CDR3 is TGTGCCACCAGCAGAGATACTGGCGAAAAACTGTTTTTT. As protein: CATSRDTGEKLFF. The entire variable domain, with the rest obtained from reference TRBV15 and TRBJ1-4, is as follows: DAMVIQNPRYQVTQFGKPVTLSCSQTLNHNVMYWYQQKSSQAPKLLFHYYDKDFNNEADTPDNFQSRRPNTSFCFLDIRSPGLGDTAMYLCATSRDTGEKLFFGSGTQLSVL.

This clonotype was counted a few times. The chain couples TRBV28 to TRBJ2-3, with TRBD1 matching over 8 bases. This CDR3 has 17 residues. V lost 3 bases, J lost 3 bases, and 11 bases stayed unmatched. Germline CDR1 reads MDHEN; CDR2 reads SYDVKM. The CDR3 DNA is TGTGCCAGCAGTTTGTCCGAAGACAGGGGAGGAACAGATACGCAGTATTTT. This sequence encodes CASSLSEDRGGTDTQYF.

The chain is built from TRBV11-2 and TRBJ2-7; D is ambiguous. This CDR3 spans 16 amino acids. CDR1 SGHAT and CDR2 FQNNGV come from the germline V gene. V lost 1 base, J lost 0 bases, and 13 bases lay in between. The CDR3, as DNA: TGTGCCAGCAGCTTAGTGTGGGGTCCGAGCTCCTACGAGCAGTACTTC. It translates to CASSLVWGPSSYEQYF.

This clonotype has only a few counts. The chain employs TRBV20-1 and TRBJ2-3, with 7 nucleotides matching TRBD2. Germline CDR1 is DFQATT and CDR2 is SNEGSKA (reference sequence). J lost 5 bases, V lost 0 bases, and 8 bases had no gene match. The CDR3 has 15 residues. CDR3 bases: TGCAGTGCTAGAGATCCTGGACTAGTTATAGATACGCAGTATTTT. Translation: CSARDPGLVIDTQYF.

V is TRBV5-1 and J is TRBJ2-3, with a weak D call TRBD1 (5 bases). CDR3 size: 16 residues. The germline CDR1 and CDR2 sequences are SGHRS and YFSETQ. V shed 5 bases and J shed 2 bases, with 18 bases lying between them. The CDR3 DNA is TGCGCCAGCAGTCAGCTGGAACAGGCTTACACAGATACGCAGTATTTT. Its translation: CASSQLEQAYTDTQYF.

The V and J genes are TRBV7-3 and TRBJ1-6; D remains ambiguous. V lost 1 base and J 9 bases, leaving 7 bases between the germline ends. The CDR3 covers 13 residues. The V gene's germline CDR1 is SGHTA and CDR2 FQGTGA. CDR3 DNA sequence: TGTGCCAGCAGCTTAAAAAATAGTTCACCCCTCCACTTT. It is translated as CASSLKNSSPLHF. The full variable domain, completed using reference TRBV7-3 and TRBJ1-6, is GAGVSQTPSNKVTEKGKYVELRCDPISGHTALYWYRQSLGQGPEFLIYFQGTGAADDSGLPNDRFFAVRPEGSVSTLKIQRTERGDSAVYLCASSLKNSSPLHFGNGTRLTVT.

This sequence joins TRBV4-1 and TRBJ2-3, with D possibly being TRBD1 (6 bases). The V gene lost 5 bases and the J gene lost 6 bases, with 18 bases spanning the gap. This CDR3 is built from 15 residues. Germline V gene data show CDR1 as MGHRA and CDR2 as YSYEKL. The CDR3 DNA reads TGCGCCAGCAGCGCGCGAAAGGGGGAGAGGGATACGCAGTATTTT. Its translation is CASSARKGERDTQYF.

This clonotype was observed a few times. The V gene is TRBV12-3 or TRBV12-4, the J gene TRBJ2-5, with a possible D match to TRBD1 (5 bases). This CDR3 comprises 16 residues. V was shortened by 8 bases and J by 3 bases, with 22 bases between the two germline ends. The CDR3 reads CASGARQRIGKETQYF. The CDR3 coding sequence is TGTGCCAGCGGAGCCCGACAGCGCATCGGAAAAGAGACCCAGTACTTC.

This clonotype was seen ten or more times. V gene TRBV6-5 combines with J gene TRBJ1-3; weak D call: TRBD1 (6 bases). The CDR3 has 19 amino acids. CDR1 is MNHEY and CDR2 is SVGAGI in the germline V gene. V shed 4 bases and J shed 0 bases, with 22 bases lying between them. The CDR3 region has the DNA TGTGCCAGCAGTTTAACTGACAGGTCGGCTCCGACCTCTGGAAACACCATATATTTT. Translation gives CASSLTDRSAPTSGNTIYF.

A few counts support this clonotype. The rearrangement links TRBV11-2 to TRBJ2-3, with TRBD2 identical over 12 bases. CDR3 length: 20 residues. Losses at the gene ends were 1 base for V and 8 bases for J; bases not matched to a gene: 19. Germline CDR1 reads SGHAT; CDR2 reads FQNNGV. The CDR3: CASSLVGLAGGLAPPGTQYF. The CDR3 region has the DNA TGTGCCAGCAGCTTAGTGGGGCTAGCGGGAGGGCTGGCCCCCCCAGGTACGCAGTATTTT.

This clonotype occurred a few times. The V and J genes are TRBV21-1 and TRBJ2-6; no check of the table's D call, TRBD2, against the DNA was made. TRBV21-1 is reported as a pseudogene. The CDR3 spans 19 residues. The CDR3 protein is CASSKGGQGRGSGANVLTF. CDR3 bases: TGTGCCAGCAGCAAAGGAGGTCAGGGGAGGGGTTCTGGGGCCAACGTCCTGACTTTC.

The chain links TRBV6-1 to TRBJ1-1; no reliable D call. This CDR3 comprises 13 residues. The V gene lost 2 bases and the J gene lost 3 bases, with 7 bases spanning the gap. Germline V gene lookup returns CDR1 MNHNS and CDR2 SASEGT. Written as DNA, the CDR3 is TGTGCCAGCAGTGAAAAGGTGCACACTGAAGCTTTCTTT. Its translation is CASSEKVHTEAFF.

The V gene is TRBV11-2, the J gene TRBJ2-1; TRBD2 matches at 15 bases. Germline V gene data show CDR1 as SGHAT and CDR2 as FQNNGV. The CDR3 has 17 residues. V shed 7 bases and J 7 bases; nucleotides not matched to a gene: 11. CDR3 DNA: TGTGCCAGCAATTCGCCCGGGACTAGCGGGAGGTGGAATGAGCAGTTCTTC. Protein: CASNSPGTSGRWNEQFF.

Many counts were recorded for this clonotype. The chain uses TRBV25-1 and TRBJ2-1; D ambiguous. V lost 3 bases to trimming and J lost 3 bases, with 12 bases between them. This CDR3 has 15 residues. Germline assignment: CDR1 MGHDK and CDR2 SYGVNS. Here the CDR3 DNA reads TGTGCCAGCAGTGAGGTAGCAGGAGTCTACAATGAGCAGTTCTTC. Translation: CASSEVAGVYNEQFF. The variable domain in full, with the rest retrieved from reference TRBV25-1 and TRBJ2-1, is EADIYQTPRYLVIGTGKKITLECSQTMGHDKMYWYQQDPGMELHLIHYSYGVNSTEKGDLSSESTVSRIRTEHFPLTLESARPSHTSQYLCASSEVAGVYNEQFFGPGTRLTVL.

The chain links TRBV19 to TRBJ2-7, with no clear D. Germline-derived CDR1 and CDR2 are LNHDA and SQIVND (reference sequence). Trimming removed 3 bases at V and 4 bases at J, with 16 bases between. The CDR3 is 15 amino acids. CDR3 coding DNA: TGTGCCAGTAGTATTCAAGTCCTTGGTGGTTACGAGCAGTACTTC. It translates to CASSIQVLGGYEQYF.

V gene TRBV20-1 combines with J gene TRBJ1-3; 11 positions agree with TRBD1. Trimming removed 3 bases from V and 2 bases from J; junction bases left unmatched: 6. Germline CDR1 reads DFQATT; CDR2 reads SNEGSKA (reference sequence). The CDR3 is made up of 16 amino acids. CDR3 in DNA: TGCAGTGCTAGGCAGTCGGGACAGGGGGCTGGAAACACCATATATTTT. Translated: CSARQSGQGAGNTIYF.

V gene TRBV5-1 combines with J gene TRBJ2-5; D unresolved. Germline CDR1 and CDR2: SGHRS and YFSETQ. Trimming stripped 0 bases from V and 4 bases from J, with 13 bases between. The CDR3 loop spans 15 amino acids. The CDR3 loop is CASSLEVIGGETQYF. DNA of the CDR3: TGCGCCAGCAGCTTGGAGGTTATCGGTGGAGAGACCCAGTACTTC.